This paragraph reports one T cell receptor (beta chain). Its binding antigen is unknown. The record has no base qualities; no much larger clone is one base away. Trimmed from V: 6 bases; trimmed from J: 5 bases; junction bases lacking a gene match: 4. Based on the germline V gene, the CDR1 and CDR2 sequences are MNHEY and SVGAGI. The cysteine opens and the phenylalanine closes a CDR3 of 13 amino acids. Just the 39-base CDR3 DNA is kept, in frame starting at base 1. The collaborating institutions used their own protocols to collect whole blood in K2EDTA tubes. For TCRbeta analysis, collaborators shipped samples in one of three forms: frozen whole blood, isolated PBMCs, or DNA extracted from either of those sample types. The sample belongs to a study of blood T cell repertoires in COVID-19 (TCRdb year 2020). Looking at the study overall: Samples from collaborators originated in the United States, Italy and Spain and spanned both the acute and convalescent phases of COVID-19. The prospective study material was composed of cDNA or gDNA derived from T cells, B-cell-depleted T cells, or PBMCs. The dataset comprised deeply sampled blood TCRbeta repertoires from subjects exposed to, actively infected with, or recovered from COVID-19. The repertoires were made available in a free public database intended to serve as a resource for research on the immune response to SARS-CoV-2. The samples were drawn from the first 160 participants of the ongoing ImmuneRACE study and from 1,254 subjects provided by 6 global collaborators. The sample metadata nearly always contained a de-identified subject ID, COVID-19 status, age in years and sex. HLA class I and class II types, where available, came from metadata supplied by the sample provider rather than from assay-based typing. The research as a whole found: How much clinical and demographic metadata was included differed by source and by participant, and the metadata was provided uncurated.

TCRbeta CDR3 regions were amplified from genomic DNA by means of the immunoSEQ Assay, a bias-controlled multiplex PCR. The paper's processing steps were these. The number of nucleated cells in each sample was estimated by amplification of reference gene primers within the assay. Sequence reads were collapsed and filtered to measure the absolute abundance of every unique TCRbeta CDR3 rearrangement. For each sample, productive Simpson clonality was calculated by taking the square root of Simpson's diversity index across productive rearrangements. The table was pulled from immuneACCESS by TCRdb, which kept in-frame rearrangements only. Such tables lose some clones; where checked, under half of the loss comes from unresolved V genes, and the rest has no known cause. The V and J calls and clone size were taken over from that table, and D and trimming were inferred from the DNA. The sample table holds about 67,000 clones, of which 86% were seen once. The ten largest clones capture approximately 4.7% of the sample.

The V and J genes are TRBV6-5 and TRBJ1-5, with TRBD1 identical over 7 junction bases. The sequenced sample consisted of peripheral blood. The sequence was collected from a man aged 50 to 60 with active COVID-19. CDR3 protein: CASSTGTDQPQHF. The DNA sequence is as follows: TGTGCCAGCAGCACCGGGACAGATCAGCCCCAGCATTTT.